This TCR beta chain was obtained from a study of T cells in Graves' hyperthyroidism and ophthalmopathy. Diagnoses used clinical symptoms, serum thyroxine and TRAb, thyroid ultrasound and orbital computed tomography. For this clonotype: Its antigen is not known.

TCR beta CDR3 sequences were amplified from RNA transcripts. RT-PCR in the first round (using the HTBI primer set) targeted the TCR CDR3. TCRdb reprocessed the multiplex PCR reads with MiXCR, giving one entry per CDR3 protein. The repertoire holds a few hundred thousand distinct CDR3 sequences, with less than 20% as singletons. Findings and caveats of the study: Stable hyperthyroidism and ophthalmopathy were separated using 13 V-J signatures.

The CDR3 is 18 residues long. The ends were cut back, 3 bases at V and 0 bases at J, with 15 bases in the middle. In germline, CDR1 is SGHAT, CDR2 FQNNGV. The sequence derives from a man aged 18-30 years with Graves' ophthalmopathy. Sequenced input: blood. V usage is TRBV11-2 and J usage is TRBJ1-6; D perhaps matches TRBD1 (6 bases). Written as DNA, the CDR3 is TGTGCCAGCAGCTTCTCAGGAGGGGGTAGCTCCTATAATTCACCCCTCCACTTT. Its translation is CASSFSGGGSSYNSPLHF.